Given below is one T cell receptor (beta chain) in context. The data were obtained in a study of blood T cell repertoires in COVID-19. Study overall: Researchers got acute and convalescent COVID-19 samples from the United States, Italy and Spain.

The CDR3 has 15 residues. Germline CDR1 is SGHVS and CDR2 is FNYEAQ. V shed 1 base and J 5 bases; nucleotides not matched to a gene: 7. Assay used: immunoSEQ multiplex PCR; TCRdb lists only in-frame clones, some missing. The sample gives about 380,000 clones, around 87% of which show up once; approximately 1.2% is in the top ten. The participants were between about 18 and 100 years old and came from roughly 24 US areas. Each recovered donor of Cohort 3 presented with two negative PCRs, clearance, or symptom resolution. The sequenced sample was PBMCs or T cells enriched from blood (not recorded which). The chain combines TRBV7-6 with TRBJ1-1; TRBD1 aligns across 7 bases. The receptor's source is a man aged 25 to 40 who had recovered from COVID-19. The CDR3 reads CASSLVTTGETEAFF. The CDR3 region has the DNA TGTGCCAGCAGCTTAGTCACTACAGGGGAAACTGAAGCTTTCTTT.